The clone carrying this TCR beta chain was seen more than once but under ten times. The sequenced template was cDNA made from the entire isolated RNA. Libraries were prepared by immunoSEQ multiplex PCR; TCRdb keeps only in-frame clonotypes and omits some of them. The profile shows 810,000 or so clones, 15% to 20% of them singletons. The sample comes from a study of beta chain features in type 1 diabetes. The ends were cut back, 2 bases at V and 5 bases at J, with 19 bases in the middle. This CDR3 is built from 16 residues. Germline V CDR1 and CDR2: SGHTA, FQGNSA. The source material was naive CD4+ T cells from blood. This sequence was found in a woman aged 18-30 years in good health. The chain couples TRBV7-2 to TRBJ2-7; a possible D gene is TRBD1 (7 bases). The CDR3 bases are TGTGCCAGCAGCTTATTAGGTTCGCGGGACAGTAACGAGCAGTACTTC. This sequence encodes CASSLLGSRDSNEQYF. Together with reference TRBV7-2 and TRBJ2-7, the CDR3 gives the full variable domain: GAGVSQSPSNKVTEKGKDVELRCDPISGHTALYWYRQSLGQGLEFLIYFQGNSAPDKSGLPSDRFSAERTGGSVSTLTIQRTQQEDSAVYLCASSLLGSRDSNEQYFGPGTRLTVT.